Below are 15 T cell receptor beta chains sequenced from a single sample in a study of T-cell reconstitution after alpha-beta-depleted transplantation in children. Construction of the TCRbeta library involved unique molecular identifiers. TCRdb redid the calling of the PCR reads with MiXCR, one entry per CDR3 protein. The sample shows more than 85,000 distinct CDR3 sequences, about 9.4% of them seen only once. The sequenced sample was PBMCs from the stem cell graft donor, obtained from the stem cell graft. All receptors derive from a human donor who donated a stem cell graft to a child with acute lymphoblastic leukemia.

There are many counts of this clonotype. The chain joins TRBV5-1 to TRBJ2-5; TRBD2 matches 8 bases. The CDR3 spans 15 residues. Losses at the gene ends were 4 bases for V and 3 bases for J; bases not matched to a gene: 8. Germline V lookup: CDR1 SGHRS, CDR2 YFSETQ. Here the CDR3 reads CASSPGGRTKETQYF. The CDR3 region has the DNA TGCGCCAGCAGCCCGGGGGGGAGGACAAAAGAGACCCAGTACTTC. The entire variable domain, with the rest obtained from reference TRBV5-1 and TRBJ2-5, is as follows: KAGVTQTPRYLIKTRGQQVTLSCSPISGHRSVSWYQQTPGQGLQFLFEYFSETQRNKGNFPGRFSGRQFSNSRSEMNVSTLELGDSALYLCASSPGGRTKETQYFGPGTRLLVL.

There are many counts of this clonotype. CDR3 sequence (DNA): TGTGCCAGCAGCTTAACTCGGCCGATGGACACTGAAGCTTTCTTT. As protein: CASSLTRPMDTEAFF. The chain uses TRBV7-2 and TRBJ1-1; unclear D gene. The length of the CDR3 is 15 residues. Germline V gives CDR1 SGHTA, CDR2 FQGNSA. The V end lost 2 bases, the J end lost 3 bases, and 13 bases lay between the germline ends.

This clonotype was recorded many times. DNA for the CDR3: TGTGCCAGCAGTTTTTTAAACATTCAGTACTTC. This codes for CASSFLNIQYF. V is TRBV27 and J is TRBJ2-4; D not certain. The CDR3 contains 11 residues. Trimming removed 3 bases at V and 6 bases at J, with 3 bases between. CDR1 and CDR2 (germline): MNHEY, SMNVEV (reference sequence).

There are many counts of this clonotype. The gene calls are TRBV3-1 and TRBJ2-3; 9 bases are a match to TRBD2. V gave up 4 bases and J gave up 6 bases; unmatched junction bases: 11. This CDR3 spans 16 amino acids. Germline CDR1 reads LGHDT; CDR2 reads YNNKEL (reference sequence). The CDR3 DNA reads as TGTGCCAGCAGCCCCCCGGCGGGGGGGCCAGGCGATACGCAGTATTTT. Encoded protein: CASSPPAGGPGDTQYF.

In this sample, this clonotype turned up many times. This chain connects TRBV20-1 to TRBJ2-7, with D possibly being TRBD1 (5 bases). The CDR3 is made up of 12 amino acids. V was trimmed by 3 bases and J by 4 bases, leaving 10 bases between them. The germline CDR1 and CDR2 sequences are DFQATT and SNEGSKA (reference sequence). DNA of the CDR3: TGCAGTGCTAGTGTCAGGGCTTACGAGCAGTACTTC. It encodes CSASVRAYEQYF.

The sample holds many counts of this clonotype. The V and J genes are TRBV29-1 and TRBJ1-2; D uncertain. CDR1 and CDR2 (germline): SQVTM, ANQGSEA. The V and J ends lost 4 bases and 7 bases respectively, with 13 bases between them. This CDR3 contains 12 residues. The CDR3 nucleotides are TGCAGCGTTGGGACTACGCTATCTGGCTACACCTTC. Protein: CSVGTTLSGYTF.

For this clonotype: A read error may explain this, as a much larger clone is one base away. The gene calls are TRBV12-3 or TRBV12-4 and TRBJ1-5; weak D call: TRBD1 (6 bases). CDR3 size: 14 residues. V was clipped by 4 bases and J by 9 bases, with 16 bases between them. Here the CDR3 reads CASSWGGADRPQHF. CDR3 coding DNA: TGTGCCAGCAGTTGGGGGGGGGCTGATCGGCCCCAGCATTTT.

There are many counts of this clonotype. The gene calls are TRBV29-1 and TRBJ2-6, with D maybe TRBD1 (6 bases). The CDR3 length is 16 residues. Deletions cut 4 bases from V and 0 bases from J, with 13 bases between. Germline V gene data show CDR1 as SQVTM and CDR2 as ANQGSEA. The CDR3 nucleotides are TGCAGCGTTGGCAGGGGTGTACCCTCTGGGGCCAACGTCCTGACTTTC. It specifies CSVGRGVPSGANVLTF.

The sample holds many counts of this clonotype. V usage is TRBV7-6 and J usage is TRBJ2-7, with D possibly TRBD2 on 7 matching bases. V was pared by 5 bases and J by 5 bases, with 16 bases between. CDR3 length equals 14 residues. Germline CDR1 is SGHVS and CDR2 is FNYEAQ. CDR3 protein: CASSPARGGNEQYF. The CDR3 DNA is TGTGCCAGCAGCCCGGCGAGGGGGGGCAACGAGCAGTACTTC.

About this clonotype itself: It may be a read error: a sequence one base away is much more abundant. The rearrangement uses TRBV5-5 and TRBJ1-2, with D uncertain. The CDR3 runs 15 residues. CDR1 is SGHKS and CDR2 is YYEKEE in the germline V gene (reference sequence). The CDR3 DNA follows: TGTGCCAGCAGCTTGGGAGGACCTGCTAACCATGGCTACACCTTC. Translating it yields CASSLGGPANHGYTF.

The sample holds many counts of this clonotype. This chain connects TRBV7-2 to TRBJ2-2; 8 bases agree with TRBD2. V gave up 8 bases and J gave up 7 bases; unmatched junction bases: 12. The V gene's germline CDR1 is SGHTA and CDR2 FQGNSA. The CDR3 runs 15 residues. This CDR3 is CASLEGARGGGELFF. The CDR3 DNA reads as TGTGCCAGCCTCGAGGGAGCTCGGGGGGGCGGGGAGCTGTTTTTT. The entire variable domain, with the rest obtained from reference TRBV7-2 and TRBJ2-2, is as follows: GAGVSQSPSNKVTEKGKDVELRCDPISGHTALYWYRQSLGQGLEFLIYFQGNSAPDKSGLPSDRFSAERTGGSVSTLTIQRTQQEDSAVYLCASLEGARGGGELFFGEGSRLTVL.

This clonotype was counted a single time. A much larger clone lies a single base off, so this may be a read error. This chain links TRBV4-3 with TRBJ2-1; D is undetermined. This CDR3 has 17 amino acids. Germline V gene lookup returns CDR1 LGHNA and CDR2 YSLEER. In DNA, the CDR3 is TGCTCCAGCAGCCAAGATCCCCCTACCTACCCCTACAATGAGCAGTTCTTC. Protein product: CSSSQDPPTYPYNEQFF.

This clonotype appeared many times. In DNA form, the CDR3 reads TGTGCCAGCAGCTTACAGGGACAGGACTACTACGAGCAGTACTTC. Its translation is CASSLQGQDYYEQYF. J is TRBJ2-7 and V is TRBV7-9; 8 bases line up with TRBD1. J lost 3 bases, V lost 2 bases, and 6 bases had no gene match. Looked up from germline, CDR1 is SEHNR and CDR2 is FQNEAQ (reference sequence). The CDR3 consists of 15 residues.

There are many counts of this clonotype. The rearrangement links TRBV5-1 to TRBJ2-3; TRBD1 is a possible D gene (5 bases). The CDR3 covers 16 residues. Trimming cost V 4 bases and J 2 bases, with 17 bases left between them. Germline V gives CDR1 SGHRS, CDR2 YFSETQ. CDR3 residues: CASSRTRLGATDTQYF. The CDR3 nucleotides are TGCGCCAGCAGCCGTACTCGGCTAGGGGCCACAGATACGCAGTATTTT.

V and J are TRBV4-2 and TRBJ2-1; TRBD2 aligns across 10 bases. V lost 5 bases, J lost 0 bases, and 13 bases stayed unmatched. The V gene's germline CDR1 is LGHNA and CDR2 YNFKEQ. This CDR3 has 19 amino acids. In nucleotides, the CDR3 is TGTGCCAGCAGCGCTCCCGGGACTAGCGCTTTCCTCTCCTACAATGAGCAGTTCTTC. This encodes CASSAPGTSAFLSYNEQFF.